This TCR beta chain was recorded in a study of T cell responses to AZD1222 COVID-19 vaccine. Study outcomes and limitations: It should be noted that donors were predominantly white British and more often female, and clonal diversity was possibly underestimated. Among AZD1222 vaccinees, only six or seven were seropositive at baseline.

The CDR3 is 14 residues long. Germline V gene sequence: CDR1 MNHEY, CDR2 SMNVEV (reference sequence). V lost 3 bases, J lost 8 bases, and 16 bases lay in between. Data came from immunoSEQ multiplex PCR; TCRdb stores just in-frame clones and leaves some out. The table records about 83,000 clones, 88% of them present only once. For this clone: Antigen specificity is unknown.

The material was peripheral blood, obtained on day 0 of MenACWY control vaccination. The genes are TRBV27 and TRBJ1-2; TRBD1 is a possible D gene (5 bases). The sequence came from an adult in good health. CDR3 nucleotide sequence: TGTGCCAGCAGTTTTCGCAGGGCCCAGGGAGGCTACACCTTC. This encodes CASSFRRAQGGYTF.